One sample yielded the 29 T cell receptor beta chains listed below, sequenced in a study of response to subunit inactivated influenza vaccine. TCRdb re-analysed the RT-PCR reads in MiXCR, keeping a single row per CDR3 protein. The data show about 500,000 distinct CDR3 sequences, approximately 15% seen once. The material sequenced was CD4+ T cells sorted from PBMCs, taken 23 months after vaccination. The receptors shown here come from a man aged 50 to 75 who received an inactivated influenza vaccine.

This clonotype was observed a handful of times. The chain combines TRBV5-1 with TRBJ2-7; D is possibly TRBD1 (7 bases). Per the germline V gene, CDR1 is SGHRS and CDR2 is YFSETQ. The CDR3 has 16 residues. V lost 3 bases, J lost 3 bases, and 19 bases lay in between. Written as DNA, the CDR3 is TGCGCCAGCAGCTCCAACGGGGGACAGTTCCACTACGAGCAGTACTTC. Its translation: CASSSNGGQFHYEQYF.

The chain joins TRBV7-6 to TRBJ2-2, with TRBD2 identical over 14 bases. Germline-derived CDR1 and CDR2 are SGHVS and FNYEAQ. J was trimmed by 4 bases and V by 5 bases; bases with no gene match: 18. This CDR3 spans 21 amino acids. CDR3 amino acids: CASSQLKPTSGRAGGTGELFF. In DNA form, the CDR3 reads TGTGCCAGCAGCCAACTGAAGCCGACTAGCGGGAGGGCCGGTGGCACCGGGGAGCTGTTTTTT.

There are many counts of this clonotype. This chain connects TRBV4-2 to TRBJ2-7; 9 bases match TRBD1. The V gene's germline CDR1 is LGHNA and CDR2 YNFKEQ. The CDR3 length is 16 residues. Losses at the gene ends were 4 bases for V and 0 bases for J; bases not matched to a gene: 7. The CDR3: CASSRDTGGASYEQYF. The CDR3, as DNA: TGTGCCAGCAGCCGAGATACAGGGGGCGCCTCCTACGAGCAGTACTTC.

This clonotype was counted a few times. The rearrangement links TRBV7-9 to TRBJ2-5; no firm D call. V dropped 6 bases and J dropped 2 bases, with 13 bases sitting between them. The CDR3 contains 14 residues. Germline CDR1 is SEHNR and CDR2 is FQNEAQ (reference sequence). This CDR3 is CASRFSGAQETQYF. CDR3 in DNA: TGTGCCAGCAGGTTCAGTGGAGCTCAAGAGACCCAGTACTTC. Combining the CDR3 with reference TRBV7-9 and TRBJ2-5 gives the whole variable domain DTGVSQNPRHKITKRGQNVTFRCDPISEHNRLYWYRQTLGQGPEFLTYFQNEAQLEKSRLLSDRFSAERPKGSFSTLEIQRTEQGDSAMYLCASRFSGAQETQYFGPGTRLLVL.

The chain is built from TRBV7-9 and TRBJ2-7, with TRBD2 as a possible D gene (5 bases). The CDR3 is 14 amino acids. Germline CDR1 and CDR2: SEHNR and FQNEAQ (reference sequence). V was shortened by 5 bases and J by 1 base, with 12 bases between the two germline ends. CDR3 coding DNA: TGTGCCAGCAGCACCCGGACTGTTTCCTACGAGCAGTACTTC. This codes for CASSTRTVSYEQYF.

This clonotype was counted between two and nine times. The chain links TRBV5-6 to TRBJ2-5; tentatively, D is TRBD1 (5 bases). This CDR3 has 15 amino acids. From germline, CDR1 is SGHDT and CDR2 YYEEEE. The germline V and J ends were trimmed by 3 bases and 2 bases, with 14 bases remaining between them. In DNA, the CDR3 is TGTGCCAGCAGCTCGATAACTGGACAACAAGAGACCCAGTACTTC. Amino acid sequence: CASSSITGQQETQYF.

In this sample, this clonotype turned up once. This sequence joins TRBV23-1 and TRBJ2-4; D gene ambiguous. TRBV23-1 is flagged as an ORF with uncertain function. Trimming took 2 bases from V and 0 from J, leaving 5 bases between them. The CDR3 is 14 amino acids. The CDR3 DNA follows: TGCGCCAGCAGTCAAAGGGTAGCCAAAAACATTCAGTACTTC. Translating gives CASSQRVAKNIQYF.

In this sample, this clonotype turned up a few times. The genes are TRBV10-3 and TRBJ1-1; perhaps TRBD1 as D (5 bases). The germline CDR1 and CDR2 sequences are ENHRY and SYGVKD. There are 15 residues in the CDR3. V lost 3 bases to trimming and J lost 1 base, with 12 bases between them. This CDR3 reads CAISDLARANTEAFF. CDR3 DNA: TGTGCCATCAGTGATCTCGCCAGGGCGAACACTGAAGCTTTCTTT.

In its sample, this clonotype was seen a few times. CDR3 region: CASTIGTDFAIQYF. For the CDR3, the DNA is TGTGCCAGCACCATAGGGACAGACTTCGCCATTCAGTACTTC. The chain carries TRBV5-5 and TRBJ2-4; TRBD1 aligns across 7 bases. CDR1 SGHKS and CDR2 YYEKEE come from the germline V gene (reference sequence). The ends lost 6 bases at V and 9 bases at J; junction bases unmatched: 12. The length of the CDR3 is 14 residues.

The chain joins TRBV14 to TRBJ2-3; 7 bases line up with TRBD1. The germline V gene encodes CDR1 SGHDN and CDR2 FVKESK. Trimming removed 3 bases from V and 4 bases from J; junction bases left unmatched: 16. This CDR3 region has 18 residues. The CDR3, as DNA: TGTGCCAGCAGCCACCAAAAAGGGAACAGGGGTTTGCCAGATACGCAGTATTTT. Translating it yields CASSHQKGNRGLPDTQYF.

This clonotype was recorded a few times. The rearrangement joins TRBV10-3 to TRBJ2-1, with 14 bases lining up with TRBD2. CDR1 is ENHRY, CDR2 SYGVKD, per germline. V gave up 0 bases and J gave up 6 bases; unmatched junction bases: 7. This CDR3 has 18 residues. DNA for the CDR3: TGTGCCATCAGTGAGTCCGGGACTAGCGGGAGTTTTAGCAATGAGCAGTTCTTC. It translates to CAISESGTSGSFSNEQFF.

The table lists this clonotype with a few counts. The chain has TRBV6-1 and TRBJ2-1; D is unresolved. Trimming shortened V by 7 bases and J by 9 bases, and 19 bases separated the two germline ends. Germline CDR1 reads MNHNS; CDR2 reads SASEGT. CDR3 size: 14 residues. In DNA, the CDR3 is TGTGCCAGCACTAGGATCAAGGGATTGAGTGAGCAGTTCTTC. This sequence encodes CASTRIKGLSEQFF.

V is TRBV7-9 and J is TRBJ2-1; D perhaps matches TRBD1 (5 bases). Germline V lookup: CDR1 SEHNR, CDR2 FQNEAQ (reference sequence). This CDR3 is built from 14 residues. Trimming removed 5 bases at V and 1 base at J, with 9 bases between. CDR3 residues: CASSPQESYNEQFF. The CDR3 DNA reads as TGTGCCAGCAGCCCACAGGAATCCTACAATGAGCAGTTCTTC.

This clonotype was detected a few times. This chain joins TRBV5-1 and TRBJ2-3; 11 bases are shared with TRBD2. CDR3 length: 17 residues. V gave up 4 bases and J gave up 6 bases; unmatched junction bases: 13. Germline-derived CDR1 and CDR2 are SGHRS and YFSETQ. The CDR3 region is CASSPQSSGRVTDTQYF. The CDR3 nucleotides read TGCGCCAGCAGCCCGCAAAGTAGCGGGAGGGTTACGGATACGCAGTATTTT.

This clonotype was counted only a few times. The V and J genes are TRBV24-1 and TRBJ2-3, with TRBD1 matching 8 bases. Germline assignment: CDR1 KGHDR and CDR2 SFDVKD. The CDR3 sequence is 15 residues long. V lost 7 bases to trimming and J lost 6 bases; unmatched junction nucleotides: 11. In nucleotides, the CDR3 is TGTGCCACCAGCGCCTTGGACAGGGCTGGGGATACGCAGTATTTT. This translates into CATSALDRAGDTQYF.

There are many counts of this clonotype. The genes are TRBV6-1 and TRBJ2-3; D unresolved. Trimming left V 7 bases short and J 0 bases short, with 17 bases between. This CDR3 has 16 amino acids. Germline V gene lookup returns CDR1 MNHNS and CDR2 SASEGT. In nucleotides, the CDR3 is TGTGCCAGCATGAAAGAGAAAGCATTCAGCACAGATACGCAGTATTTT. Its translation is CASMKEKAFSTDTQYF.

This clonotype was counted a few times. The chain employs TRBV4-1 and TRBJ2-5; TRBD1 matches 9 bases. Germline CDR1 is MGHRA and CDR2 is YSYEKL. There are 15 residues in the CDR3. V lost 4 bases to trimming and J lost 8 bases; unmatched junction nucleotides: 11. CDR3 amino acids: CASSLTGGEGRTQYF. The CDR3, as DNA: TGCGCCAGCAGCCTAACAGGGGGCGAAGGTCGAACCCAGTACTTC.

This sequence joins TRBV18 and TRBJ2-5, with D perhaps matching TRBD1 (6 bases). Germline CDR1 KGHSH, CDR2 LQKENI. There are 15 residues in the CDR3. The germline V and J ends were trimmed by 4 bases and 5 bases, with 17 bases remaining between them. The CDR3 loop reads CASSLRDTITETQYF. The CDR3 coding sequence is TGTGCCAGCTCACTTCGGGACACCATAACGGAGACCCAGTACTTC.

Only a few counts were recorded for this clonotype. The chain couples TRBV20-1 to TRBJ2-1; 10 nucleotides match TRBD2. CDR1 and CDR2 (germline): DFQATT, SNEGSKA (reference sequence). V shed 0 bases, J shed 2 bases, and the junction held 4 bases outside the gene matches. There are 16 residues in the CDR3. CDR3 coding DNA: TGCAGTGCTAGAGATATAAGCGGGAGGGCCTACAATGAGCAGTTCTTC. Protein: CSARDISGRAYNEQFF.

There are a few counts of this clonotype. The gene calls are TRBV7-2 and TRBJ1-1; D unclear. The CDR3 runs to 14 residues. The V end lost 6 bases, the J end lost 1 base, and 12 bases lay between the germline ends. CDR1 is SGHTA and CDR2 is FQGNSA in the germline V gene. The CDR3 sequence: CASRIGQPNTEAFF. The CDR3 DNA sequence: TGTGCCAGCAGGATCGGGCAGCCGAACACTGAAGCTTTCTTT.

This clonotype has more than one count but fewer than ten. The CDR3 DNA is TGTGCCAGCAGCTTAGTGGGTGGACTCACAGATACGCAGTATTTT. This gives the protein CASSLVGGLTDTQYF. This chain links TRBV7-2 with TRBJ2-3, with D tentatively TRBD2 (5 bases). Trimming shortened V by 1 base and J by 2 bases, and 10 bases separated the two germline ends. The CDR3 has 15 amino acids. CDR1 SGHTA and CDR2 FQGNSA come from the germline V gene.

This clonotype has more than one count but fewer than ten. The rearrangement uses TRBV6-2 or TRBV6-3 and TRBJ2-3, with D perhaps TRBD2 (6 bases). The V and J ends lost 2 bases and 0 bases respectively, with 21 bases between them. This CDR3 region has 19 residues. The V gene's germline CDR1 is MNHEY and CDR2 SVGEGT. The CDR3 sequence: CASSYTPGAPRPSTDTQYF. CDR3 in DNA: TGTGCCAGCAGTTACACGCCGGGAGCACCCCGTCCTAGCACAGATACGCAGTATTTT.

This clonotype was detected only a few times. The chain carries TRBV25-1 and TRBJ2-7, with D uncertain. This CDR3 has 16 residues. Trimming removed 1 base from V and 0 bases from J, with 13 bases in between. The germline V gene has CDR1 MGHDK and CDR2 SYGVNS. CDR3 loop: CASSESVGRSSYEQYF. CDR3 nucleotides: TGTGCCAGCAGTGAATCTGTCGGGCGAAGCTCCTACGAGCAGTACTTC.

This clonotype was seen more than once but under ten times. The V and J genes are TRBV24-1 and TRBJ2-1; no reliable D call. There are 14 residues in the CDR3. The V gene lost 3 bases and the J gene lost 8 bases, with 13 bases spanning the gap. The V gene's germline CDR1 is KGHDR and CDR2 SFDVKD. This chain's CDR3 is CATSDLQESDEQFF. The CDR3 DNA sequence: TGTGCCACCAGTGATCTTCAGGAGAGCGATGAGCAGTTCTTC.

There are a few counts of this clonotype. This chain links TRBV29-1 with TRBJ2-3; TRBD2 agrees at 8 bases. With V trimmed by 6 bases and J by 3 bases, 14 bases remained unmatched. The germline V gene has CDR1 SQVTM and CDR2 ANQGSEA. This CDR3 contains 16 residues. CDR3 DNA sequence: TGCAGCGTCGTGCCCCCCGGGCGGGGGGTTACAGATACGCAGTATTTT. It encodes CSVVPPGRGVTDTQYF.

A few counts support this clonotype. J is TRBJ2-2 and V is TRBV4-2, with D hard to call. The germline V and J ends were trimmed by 1 base and 2 bases, with 8 bases remaining between them. Germline loops: CDR1 LGHNA, CDR2 YNFKEQ. The CDR3 loop spans 15 amino acids. The CDR3 nucleotides read TGTGCCAGCAGCCAAGTCGCGGTTAACACCGGGGAGCTGTTTTTT. Encoded protein: CASSQVAVNTGELFF.

This clonotype was counted between two and nine times. The V and J genes are TRBV4-3 and TRBJ2-2; weak D call: TRBD2 (5 bases). Trimming pared 0 bases from V and 6 bases from J, leaving 11 bases between. The CDR3 is 15 residues long. CDR1 is LGHNA and CDR2 is YSLEER in the germline V gene. The CDR3 DNA is TGCGCCAGCAGCCAAGATTGGCCGGAGGCCGGGGAGCTGTTTTTT. Its translation is CASSQDWPEAGELFF.

The V call is TRBV9, the J call TRBJ1-2; D not certain. There are 14 residues in the CDR3. The V and J ends lost 3 bases and 4 bases respectively, with 13 bases between them. Germline V lookup: CDR1 SGDLS, CDR2 YYNGEE. CDR3 DNA sequence: TGTGCCAGCAGCGACTCCCGGGCCTCCTATGGCTACACCTTC. This translates into CASSDSRASYGYTF. Using reference TRBV9 and TRBJ1-2 for the parts outside the CDR3, the full variable domain is DSGVTQTPKHLITATGQRVTLRCSPRSGDLSVYWYQQSLDQGLQFLIQYYNGEERAKGNILERFSAQQFPDLHSELNLSSLELGDSALYFCASSDSRASYGYTFGSGTRLTVV.

In this sample, this clonotype turned up a few times. This chain uses TRBV9 with TRBJ2-5; D not certain. Trimming took off 4 bases at V and 5 bases at J, with 15 bases between the two ends. The germline V gene encodes CDR1 SGDLS and CDR2 YYNGEE. This CDR3 contains 14 residues. CDR3 amino acids: CASSPRASLETQYF. CDR3 nucleotide sequence: TGTGCCAGCAGCCCACGGGCCTCGCTGGAGACCCAGTACTTC.